This T cell receptor (beta chain) appears in the sequencing data of a study of blood T cell repertoires in COVID-19 (dated by TCRdb to about 2020). Some background on the complete study: Collaborator samples came from the United States, Italy and Spain and covered acute and convalescent phases of COVID-19. The material from the prospective study consisted of cDNA or gDNA derived from T cells, B-cell-depleted T cells, or PBMCs. Subjects who had been exposed to COVID-19, were actively infected with it, or had recovered from it provided the deeply sampled blood TCRbeta repertoires that made up the dataset. The repertoires were released in a freely available public database meant as a resource for research on the immune response to SARS-CoV-2. Samples were obtained from the ongoing ImmuneRACE study (first 160 participants) and from about 1,300 subjects provided by 6 global collaborators. A de-identified subject ID, COVID-19 status, age in years and sex were almost always included in the sample metadata. HLA class I and class II types, where available, came from metadata supplied by the sample provider rather than from assay-based typing. What the work shows at the level of the full study, not this receptor alone: The amount of clinical and demographic metadata varied by source and participant and was provided uncurated.

As to this clone: Its antigen remains unidentified. No base-level quality is on record; no much larger clone is a single base apart.

Each collaborating institution followed its own protocols to collect whole blood in K2EDTA tubes. Collaborator samples were shipped for TCRbeta analysis as frozen whole blood, isolated PBMCs, or DNA extracted from either sample type. TCRbeta CDR3 regions were amplified from genomic DNA by means of the immunoSEQ Assay, a bias-controlled multiplex PCR. Under the source paper's analysis protocol: Nucleated cell counts per sample were estimated from amplification of reference gene primers within the assay. To quantify the absolute abundance of each unique TCRbeta CDR3 rearrangement, sequence reads were collapsed and filtered. For each sample, productive Simpson clonality was calculated as the square root of Simpson's diversity index over productive rearrangements. The table comes from immuneACCESS by way of TCRdb, which keeps in-frame sequences with V and J called. Part of the clones is missing from these tables; in studies checked, under half for an unresolved V gene and the rest for unknown reasons. V and J calls and clone size are given by that table; D and trimming were obtained from the DNA. The sample records hundreds of thousands of clones, over 65% of which are singletons. Around 3.2% of the sample belongs to the ten largest clones.

The germline V gene (reference sequence) yields LNHDA for CDR1 and SQIVND for CDR2. Relative to germline, V is missing 4 bases and J is missing 0 bases, with 2 bases of the junction outside any gene match. The CDR3 contains 15 residues, cysteine and phenylalanine counted. Only the CDR3 DNA is retained, 45 bases long and in frame from the first base. The specimen was peripheral blood. The receptor was derived from a woman older than 75 with acute or convalescent COVID-19. The chain employs TRBV19 and TRBJ2-1, and 8 junctional nucleotides match TRBD2. The CDR3 reads as follows: CASSNSGASYNEQFF. The DNA sequence is given as TGTGCCAGTAGTAATAGCGGGGCCTCCTACAATGAGCAGTTCTTC.